This passage covers 25 T cell receptor beta chains from one sample sequenced in a study of T-cell memory formation after mild COVID-19. TCRdb called the 5' RACE reads again in MiXCR, with one record for every CDR3 protein. The data hold hundreds of thousands of distinct CDR3 sequences, with approximately 15% observed a single time. Sequencing was performed on PBMCs or a T cell subset sorted from them (not recorded which). The receptors come from a man in his late teens or twenties who had mild COVID-19 (a few samples of this study predate the infection). Cell type and time point are not known.

This CDR3 is CASSQEVRNYGYTF. CDR3 coding DNA: TGCGCCAGCAGCCAAGAAGTAAGGAACTATGGCTACACCTTC. The chain combines TRBV4-1 with TRBJ1-2; no firm D call. The CDR3 runs 14 residues. Trimming left V 0 bases short and J 2 bases short, with 7 bases between. In germline, CDR1 is MGHRA, CDR2 YSYEKL.

CDR3 residues: CASSLLGAGNSPLHF. The CDR3 DNA sequence: TGTGCCAGCAGTTTATTGGGGGCAGGGAATTCACCCCTCCACTTT. The V and J genes are TRBV28 and TRBJ1-6; D might be TRBD1 (6 bases). The germline gives CDR1 MDHEN, CDR2 SYDVKM. Deletions cut 1 base from V and 7 bases from J, with 11 bases between. The CDR3 runs to 15 residues. Filled out from reference TRBV28 and TRBJ1-6, the complete variable domain reads DVKVTQSSRYLVKRTGEKVFLECVQDMDHENMFWYRQDPGLGLRLIYFSYDVKMKEKGDIPEGYSVSREKKERFSLILESASTNQTSMYLCASSLLGAGNSPLHFGNGTRLTVT.

This clonotype was observed at least ten times. The V and J genes are TRBV6-6 and TRBJ2-3, with D hard to call. The CDR3 covers 17 residues. Trimming took 2 bases from V and 0 from J, leaving 15 bases between them. Germline CDR1 MNHNY, CDR2 SVGAGI (reference sequence). CDR3 in amino acids: CASSYPREGSSTDTQYF. The CDR3 bases are TGTGCCAGCAGTTACCCCAGAGAAGGGTCTAGCACAGATACGCAGTATTTT.

The genes are TRBV29-1 and TRBJ1-3; D ambiguous. Per the germline V gene, CDR1 is SQVTM and CDR2 is ANQGSEA. Trimming shortened V by 4 bases and J by 4 bases, and 11 bases separated the two germline ends. The CDR3 is 13 residues long. For the CDR3, the DNA is TGCAGCGTTGTGCGGACTAGCGGAAACACCATATATTTT. Translating it yields CSVVRTSGNTIYF. Supplemented by reference TRBV29-1 and TRBJ1-3, the full variable domain reads SAVISQKPSRDICQRGTSLTIQCQVDSQVTMMFWYRQQPGQSLTLIATANQGSEATYESGFVIDKFPISRPNLTFSTLTVSNMSPEDSSIYLCSVVRTSGNTIYFGEGSWLTVV.

This clonotype turned up a few times. The chain combines TRBV5-1 with TRBJ1-1; the D is unclear. The CDR3 consists of 15 residues. With 1 base removed from V and 3 bases from J, the gap between germline ends came to 13 bases. The germline gives CDR1 SGHRS, CDR2 YFSETQ. CDR3 DNA: TGCGCCAGCAGCTTGTCCGGGAATTGGGACACTGAAGCTTTCTTT. It specifies CASSLSGNWDTEAFF.

This clonotype has only a few counts. V usage is TRBV12-3 or TRBV12-4 and J usage is TRBJ1-1, with 7 bases matching TRBD1. V gave up 6 bases and J gave up 3 bases; unmatched junction bases: 7. This CDR3 has 14 residues. The DNA of the CDR3 is TGTGCCAGCAGCTTACAGGGGCCTTACACTGAAGCTTTCTTT. It encodes CASSLQGPYTEAFF.

This clonotype appeared many times. V usage is TRBV7-9 and J usage is TRBJ2-2, with D perhaps matching TRBD1 or TRBD2 (5 bases each). The V gene's germline CDR1 is SEHNR and CDR2 FQNEAQ (reference sequence). V was shortened by 6 bases and J by 3 bases, with 17 bases between the two germline ends. The CDR3 loop spans 16 amino acids. The CDR3 here is CASRAPRRGDTGELFF. For the CDR3, the DNA is TGTGCCAGCAGGGCTCCGAGGAGAGGGGACACCGGGGAGCTGTTTTTT.

The chain employs TRBV6-5 and TRBJ1-2; possibly TRBD1 for D (5 bases). Trimming stripped 2 bases from V and 6 bases from J, with 16 bases between. The CDR3 runs 15 residues. Germline CDR1 is MNHEY and CDR2 is SVGAGI. CDR3 residues: CASSYMGGIWDGYTF. In nucleotides, the CDR3 is TGTGCCAGCAGTTACATGGGGGGGATTTGGGATGGCTACACCTTC.

This clonotype was seen a few times. The chain combines TRBV6-5 with TRBJ1-6, with TRBD1 matching 7 bases. V gave up 5 bases and J gave up 6 bases; unmatched junction bases: 7. The germline gives CDR1 MNHEY, CDR2 SVGAGI. The CDR3 extends over 15 amino acids. The chain's CDR3 is CASSRAGTANSPLHF. Here the CDR3 DNA reads TGTGCCAGCAGTCGAGCCGGGACAGCTAATTCACCCCTCCACTTT.

This clonotype was picked up a small number of times. The V gene is TRBV5-1, the J gene TRBJ2-3, with D maybe TRBD1 (5 bases). Trimming pared 4 bases from V and 4 bases from J, leaving 16 bases between. From germline, CDR1 is SGHRS and CDR2 YFSETQ. CDR3 size: 15 residues. This CDR3 is CASSPKPIQADTQYF. The CDR3 nucleotides are TGCGCCAGCAGCCCCAAGCCCATACAGGCAGATACGCAGTATTTT.

The sample holds a few counts of this clonotype. V is TRBV20-1 and J is TRBJ2-1; D gene uncertain. Germline V gene data show CDR1 as DFQATT and CDR2 as SNEGSKA (reference sequence). V lost 0 bases, J lost 1 base, and 10 bases lay in between. The CDR3 runs 15 residues. The CDR3 nucleotides are TGCAGTGCTAGAGATAAAGTGGATTCCTACAATGAGCAGTTCTTC. Its protein is CSARDKVDSYNEQFF.

The rearrangement uses TRBV12-3 or TRBV12-4 and TRBJ1-6, with D perhaps matching TRBD1 (5 bases). The CDR3 spans 13 residues. The V gene lost 6 bases and the J gene lost 11 bases, with 14 bases spanning the gap. For the CDR3, the DNA is TGTGCCAGCAGGGGGCTTGGTGAAACACCCCTCCACTTT. Residues: CASRGLGETPLHF.

This clonotype was seen more than once but under ten times. The chain couples TRBV4-1 to TRBJ1-6; D gene uncertain. The CDR3 loop spans 16 amino acids. The V gene's germline CDR1 is MGHRA and CDR2 YSYEKL. Trimming left V 1 base short and J 2 bases short, with 9 bases between. The chain's CDR3 is CASSQVGGTYNSPLHF. Here the CDR3 DNA reads TGCGCCAGCAGCCAAGTCGGCGGCACCTATAATTCACCCCTCCACTTT.

The chain uses TRBV20-1 and TRBJ1-1; 7 bases fit TRBD1. The CDR3 has 15 residues. CDR1 DFQATT and CDR2 SNEGSKA come from the germline V gene (reference sequence). The trim removed 0 bases at V and 4 bases at J, leaving 8 bases unmatched. Written as DNA, the CDR3 is TGCAGTGCTAGAGATAGGGTCAGGGGGGGCACTGAAGCTTTCTTT. Translating it yields CSARDRVRGGTEAFF.

The rearrangement uses TRBV11-2 and TRBJ2-3; TRBD2 aligns across 9 bases. The junction had 9 bases not matched to a gene; V was cut back by 1 base and J by 7 bases. This CDR3 has 16 amino acids. CDR1 SGHAT and CDR2 FQNNGV come from the germline V gene. This CDR3 is CASSLGHSGGLNTQYF. The CDR3 DNA reads TGTGCCAGCAGCTTAGGGCATAGCGGGGGACTAAATACGCAGTATTTT.

The rearrangement joins TRBV6-6 to TRBJ1-1; 7 nucleotides agree with TRBD1. The V gene's germline CDR1 is MNHNY and CDR2 SVGAGI (reference sequence). The CDR3 covers 13 residues. The trim removed 6 bases at V and 10 bases at J, leaving 11 bases unmatched. The CDR3 reads CASRARTGGSAFF. The DNA for the CDR3 is TGTGCCAGCAGAGCCAGGACAGGAGGGTCAGCTTTCTTT.

This clonotype was observed many times. The chain employs TRBV20-1 and TRBJ1-6; perhaps TRBD1 as D (6 bases). CDR1 DFQATT and CDR2 SNEGSKA come from the germline V gene (reference sequence). This CDR3 has 13 residues. The germline V and J ends were trimmed by 2 bases and 6 bases, with 8 bases remaining between them. The CDR3 nucleotides are TGCAGTGCTAGACCGGGGGCTAATTCACCCCTCCACTTT. As protein: CSARPGANSPLHF.

A few counts support this clonotype. Here the CDR3 reads CASSLDGTGNNEQFF. CDR3 sequence (DNA): TGTGCCAGCAGCTTAGATGGGACAGGGAATAATGAGCAGTTCTTC. The chain is built from TRBV7-2 and TRBJ2-1; 9 nucleotides align to TRBD1. This CDR3 is 15 amino acids long. CDR1 and CDR2 (germline): SGHTA, FQGNSA. V gave up 1 base and J gave up 7 bases; unmatched junction bases: 5.

The chain uses TRBV2 and TRBJ2-3; 10 bases are shared with TRBD2. V lost 3 bases, J lost 7 bases, and 7 bases stayed unmatched. This CDR3 contains 15 residues. Germline lookup yields CDR1 SNHLY and CDR2 FYNNEI. Here the CDR3 reads CASSDGSGGTNTQYF. The CDR3 coding sequence is TGTGCCAGCAGTGATGGTAGCGGGGGGACAAATACGCAGTATTTT.

A few counts support this clonotype. The CDR3 reads CASSSYRGRTEQYF. The CDR3 nucleotides are TGTGCCAGCAGCTCTTACAGGGGGCGCACAGAGCAGTACTTC. This chain connects TRBV7-9 to TRBJ2-7; TRBD1 agrees at 9 bases. CDR3 length: 14 residues. Per germline, CDR1 SEHNR and CDR2 FQNEAQ (reference sequence). V was pared by 4 bases and J by 7 bases, with 8 bases of the junction left unmatched.

The chain uses TRBV7-9 and TRBJ2-5, with TRBD1 as a possible D gene (7 bases). Trimming removed 1 base at V and 4 bases at J, with 19 bases between. The CDR3 contains 17 residues. CDR1 SEHNR and CDR2 FQNEAQ come from the germline V gene (reference sequence). This chain's CDR3 is CASSLGLTGRMIETQYF. CDR3 bases: TGTGCCAGCAGCTTAGGACTGACAGGGAGGATGATAGAGACCCAGTACTTC.

Only a few counts were recorded for this clonotype. J is TRBJ1-1 and V is TRBV6-6; a possible D gene is TRBD1 (5 bases). Germline CDR1 reads MNHNY; CDR2 reads SVGAGI (reference sequence). There are 13 residues in the CDR3. Trimming cost V 4 bases and J 6 bases, with 12 bases left between them. CDR3 loop: CASSFGGLAEAFF. CDR3 sequence (DNA): TGTGCCAGCAGTTTTGGGGGTTTGGCTGAAGCTTTCTTT.

This chain connects TRBV6-5 to TRBJ2-1; tentative D call: TRBD2 (5 bases). This CDR3 comprises 15 residues. V was pared by 3 bases and J by 7 bases, with 16 bases between. Germline CDR1 and CDR2: MNHEY and SVGAGI. The CDR3: CASSYSEGRGNEQFF. The CDR3 DNA follows: TGTGCCAGCAGTTATTCTGAGGGCCGTGGGAATGAGCAGTTCTTC.

The chain couples TRBV12-3 or TRBV12-4 to TRBJ2-3; D possibly uses TRBD1 or TRBD2 (5 bases each). The V end was cut by 7 bases, the J end by 1 base, with 15 bases between. The length of the CDR3 is 15 residues. The CDR3 region is CASTSPGPGTDTQYF. In DNA form, the CDR3 reads TGTGCCAGCACCTCCCCGGGACCCGGCACAGATACGCAGTATTTT.

This clonotype was detected a few times. This chain uses TRBV7-6 with TRBJ2-3; D perhaps matches TRBD2 (6 bases). The CDR3 extends over 13 amino acids. The germline gives CDR1 SGHVS, CDR2 FNYEAQ. Between the trimmed V and J ends, which lost 5 bases and 4 bases, there was a span of 10 bases. CDR3 bases: TGTGCCAGCAGCGAGGAGGGTCCAGATACGCAGTATTTT. Encoded protein: CASSEEGPDTQYF.